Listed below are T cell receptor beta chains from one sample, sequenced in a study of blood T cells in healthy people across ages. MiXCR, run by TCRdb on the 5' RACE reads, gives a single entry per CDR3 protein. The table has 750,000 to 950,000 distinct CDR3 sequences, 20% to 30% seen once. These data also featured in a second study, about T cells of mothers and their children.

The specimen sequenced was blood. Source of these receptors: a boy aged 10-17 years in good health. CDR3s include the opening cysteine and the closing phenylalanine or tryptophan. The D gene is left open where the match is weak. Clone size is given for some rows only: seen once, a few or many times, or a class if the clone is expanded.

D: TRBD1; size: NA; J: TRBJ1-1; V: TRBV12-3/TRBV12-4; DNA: TGTGCCAGCAGTTTTAAGGTCGACAGGGGAGCTTTCTTT; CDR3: CASSFKVDRGAFF
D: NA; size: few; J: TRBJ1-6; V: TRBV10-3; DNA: TGTGCCATCAGTGAGTCAGACACCTATAATTCACCCCTCCACTTT; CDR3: CAISESDTYNSPLHF
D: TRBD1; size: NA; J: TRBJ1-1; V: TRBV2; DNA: TGTGCCAGCAACCCACAGGGGGCGGACACTGAAGCTTTCTTT; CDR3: CASNPQGADTEAFF
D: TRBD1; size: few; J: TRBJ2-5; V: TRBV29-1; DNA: TGCAGCGTTGAAACGCGGCAGGGGGTGGGTGAGCAGTACTTC; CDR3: CSVETRQGVGEQYF
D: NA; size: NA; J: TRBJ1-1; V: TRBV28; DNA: TGTGCCAGCAGTCCCCCCGGCACTGAAGCTTTCTTT; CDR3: CASSPPGTEAFF
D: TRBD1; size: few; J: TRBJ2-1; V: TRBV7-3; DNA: TGTGCCAGCAGCTTAATCGGGACAGGGGGTTGGGATGAGCAGTTCTTC; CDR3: CASSLIGTGGWDEQFF
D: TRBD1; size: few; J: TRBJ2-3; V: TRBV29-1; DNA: TGCAGCGTTGAAGATCGGGGACAGGGGGCGACAGATACGCAGTATTTT; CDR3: CSVEDRGQGATDTQYF
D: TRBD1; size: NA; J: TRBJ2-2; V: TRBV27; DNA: TGTGCCAGCAGTTGGGACAGGGGGAACACCGGGGAGCTGTTTTTT; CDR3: CASSWDRGNTGELFF
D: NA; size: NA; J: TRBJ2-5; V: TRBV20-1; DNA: TGCAGTGCTAGAGCCGGTAGGAAGACCCAGTACTTC; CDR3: CSARAGRKTQYF
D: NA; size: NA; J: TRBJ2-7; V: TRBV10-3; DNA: TGTGCCCTCGGAACCTCCTACGAGCAGTACTTC; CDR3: CALGTSYEQYF
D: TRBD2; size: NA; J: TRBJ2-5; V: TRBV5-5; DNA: TGTGCCAGCAGCTTGGGGCCCGGGACTAGAGAAGAAGAGACCCAGTACTTC; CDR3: CASSLGPGTREEETQYF
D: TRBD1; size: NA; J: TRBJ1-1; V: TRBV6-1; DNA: TGTGCCAGCAACGTCAGGGGACAGGGGACTTCTCTGAACACTGAAGCTTTCTTT; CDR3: CASNVRGQGTSLNTEAFF
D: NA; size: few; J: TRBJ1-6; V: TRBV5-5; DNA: TGTGCCAGCAGCTTGTTGGGGTACCATAATTCACCCCTCCACTTT; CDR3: CASSLLGYHNSPLHF
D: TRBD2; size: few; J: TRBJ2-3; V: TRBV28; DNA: TGTGCCAGCAGTACTAGCGGGAGCACAGATACGCAGTATTTT; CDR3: CASSTSGSTDTQYF
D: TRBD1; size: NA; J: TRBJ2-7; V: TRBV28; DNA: TGTGCCAGCAGTTCCCAGGGGGACCACGAGCAGTACTTC; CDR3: CASSSQGDHEQYF
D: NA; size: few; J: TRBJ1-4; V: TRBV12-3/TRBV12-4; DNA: TGTGCCAGCAGTTTGTGGGGGTTTGACGAAAAACTGTTTTTT; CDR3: CASSLWGFDEKLFF
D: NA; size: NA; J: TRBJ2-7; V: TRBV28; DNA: TGTGCCAGCAGTTTAGATAGAGGACAAGACTACGAGCAGTACTTC; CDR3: CASSLDRGQDYEQYF
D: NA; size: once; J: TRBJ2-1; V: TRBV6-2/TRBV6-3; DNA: TGTGCCAGCAGTGGACACATGAGCTCCTACAATGAGCAGTTCTTC; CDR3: CASSGHMSSYNEQFF
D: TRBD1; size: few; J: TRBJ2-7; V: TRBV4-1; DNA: TGCGCCAGCAGCCCTGTGGGACAGGGCTACGAGCAGTACTTC; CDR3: CASSPVGQGYEQYF
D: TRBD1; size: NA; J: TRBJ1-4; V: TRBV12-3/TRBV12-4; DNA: TGTGCCAGCAGTTTCGCGGACAGGGCCCTGAAAAAACTGTTTTTT; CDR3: CASSFADRALKKLFF
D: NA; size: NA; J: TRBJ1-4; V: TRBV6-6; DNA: TGTGCCAGCAGTTACTCGAGGGTTGAAAAACTGTTTTTT; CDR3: CASSYSRVEKLFF
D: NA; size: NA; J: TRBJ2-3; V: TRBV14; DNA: TGTGCCAGCAGCCAAGACGGACGCAGGAACACAGATACGCAGTATTTT; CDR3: CASSQDGRRNTDTQYF
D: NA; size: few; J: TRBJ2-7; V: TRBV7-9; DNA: TGTGCCAGCAGCTCACCGGGACGATCCCCCTACGAGCAGTACTTC; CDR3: CASSSPGRSPYEQYF
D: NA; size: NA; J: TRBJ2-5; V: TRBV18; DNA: TGTGCCAGCTCACCAATGGGGATGGTGGAGACCCAGTACTTC; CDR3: CASSPMGMVETQYF
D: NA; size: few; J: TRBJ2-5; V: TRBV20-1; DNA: TGCAGTGCCCGGGAGCGGTCACGGGAGACCCAGTACTTC; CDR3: CSARERSRETQYF
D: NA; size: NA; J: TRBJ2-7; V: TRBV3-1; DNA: TGTGCCAGCAGCCCGAGTAGGGGGTTCGTCGAGCAGTACTTC; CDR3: CASSPSRGFVEQYF
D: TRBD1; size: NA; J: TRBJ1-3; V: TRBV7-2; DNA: TGTGCCAGCAGCTTACAGGGGGACACCATATATTTT; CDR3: CASSLQGDTIYF
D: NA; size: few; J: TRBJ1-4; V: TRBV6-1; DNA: TGTGCCAGCAGCCGACGCCTAAGGGGAGGAAGAGCAACTAATGAAAAACTGTTTTTT; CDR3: CASSRRLRGGRATNEKLFF
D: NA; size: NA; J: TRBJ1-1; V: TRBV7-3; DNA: TGTGCCAGCAGCCCAAAGGGCGGGGTGGGCACTGAAGCTTTCTTT; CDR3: CASSPKGGVGTEAFF
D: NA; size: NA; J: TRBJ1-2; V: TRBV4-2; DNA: TGTGCCAGCAACCAAGGGACGAACTATGGCTACACCTTC; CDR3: CASNQGTNYGYTF
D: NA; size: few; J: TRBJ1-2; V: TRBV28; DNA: TGTGCCAGCAGTATTATGGTGGGGGCCTCAGGAAACTATGGCTACACCTTC; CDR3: CASSIMVGASGNYGYTF
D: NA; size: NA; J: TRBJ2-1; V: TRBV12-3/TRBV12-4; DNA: TGTGCCAGCACCCATAACAATGAGCAGTTCTTC; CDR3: CASTHNNEQFF
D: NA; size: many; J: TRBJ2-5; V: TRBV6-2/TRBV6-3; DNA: TGTGCCAGCACCCGACCTGGACTCCACCAAGAGACCCAGTACTTC; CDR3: CASTRPGLHQETQYF
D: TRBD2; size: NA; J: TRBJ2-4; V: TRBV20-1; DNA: TGCAGTGCTAGAGCTCTAGCGGGGGGGAACATTCAGTACTTC; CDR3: CSARALAGGNIQYF
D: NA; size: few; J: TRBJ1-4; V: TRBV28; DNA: TGTGCCAGCAGTTTAGAGGGATCATCGGGGGGTGAAAAACTGTTTTTT; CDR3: CASSLEGSSGGEKLFF
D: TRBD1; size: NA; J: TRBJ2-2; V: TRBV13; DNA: TGTGCCAGCAGCCCACACGGGACAGCAAAGTTCACCGGGGAGCTGTTTTTT; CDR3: CASSPHGTAKFTGELFF
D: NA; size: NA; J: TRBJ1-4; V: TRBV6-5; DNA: TGTGCCAGCGGTCGGACTGCCGTGAATGAAAAACTGTTTTTT; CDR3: CASGRTAVNEKLFF
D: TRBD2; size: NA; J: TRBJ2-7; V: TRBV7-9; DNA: TGTGCCAGCAGCTGGGGCCTAGCGGACGAGCAGTACTTC; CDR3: CASSWGLADEQYF
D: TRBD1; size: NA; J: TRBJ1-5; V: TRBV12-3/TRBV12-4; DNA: TGTGCCAGCAGTCCCAGGGGGAGGGATGACAATCAGCCCCAGCATTTT; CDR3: CASSPRGRDDNQPQHF
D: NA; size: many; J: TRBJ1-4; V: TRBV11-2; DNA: TGTGCCAGCAGCTTAGATGGTACAACTAATGAAAAACTGTTTTTT; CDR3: CASSLDGTTNEKLFF
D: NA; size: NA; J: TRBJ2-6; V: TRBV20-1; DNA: TGCAGTGCTAGTAGTGGTAACTCTGGGGCCAACGTCCTGACTTTC; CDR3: CSASSGNSGANVLTF
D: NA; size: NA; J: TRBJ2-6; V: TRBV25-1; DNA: TGTGCCAGCAGTGAATTCTTGGGGCCCTCTGGGGCCAACGTCCTGACTTTC; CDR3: CASSEFLGPSGANVLTF
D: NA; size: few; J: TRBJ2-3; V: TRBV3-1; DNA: TGTGCCAGCAGCCAAGAATCGGGCCATACAGATACGCAGTATTTT; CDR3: CASSQESGHTDTQYF
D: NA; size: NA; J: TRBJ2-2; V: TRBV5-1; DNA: TGCGCCAGCAGTCAGGACCGAAACACCGGGGAGCTGTTTTTT; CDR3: CASSQDRNTGELFF
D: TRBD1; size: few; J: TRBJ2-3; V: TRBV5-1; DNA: TGCGCCAGCAGCTTGGAGAAGGGGGCAATGGATACGCAGTATTTT; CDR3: CASSLEKGAMDTQYF
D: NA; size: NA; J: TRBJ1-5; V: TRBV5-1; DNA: TGCGCCAGCAGCTTGGACAGCCAGAGCAATCAGCCCCAGCATTTT; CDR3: CASSLDSQSNQPQHF
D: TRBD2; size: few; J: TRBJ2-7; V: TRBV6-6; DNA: TGTGCCTCTTACGGGGGGGACGAGCAGTACTTC; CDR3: CASYGGDEQYF
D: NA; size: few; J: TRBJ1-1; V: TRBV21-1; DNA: TGTGCCAGCAGCAAAAAATGGCAGGAGACTGAAGCTTTCTTT; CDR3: CASSKKWQETEAFF
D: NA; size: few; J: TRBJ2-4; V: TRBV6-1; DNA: TGTGCCAGCAGTCTACGTCCGAATCGGGACATTCAGCACTTC; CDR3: CASSLRPNRDIQHF
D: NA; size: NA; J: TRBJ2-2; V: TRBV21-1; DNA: TGTGCCAGCAGCAAGGCGGGACTTTGGACCGGGGAGCTGTTTTTT; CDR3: CASSKAGLWTGELFF
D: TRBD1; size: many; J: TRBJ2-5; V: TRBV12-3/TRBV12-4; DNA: TGTGCCAGCAGGCGGACAGGGTGGGAGACCCAGTACTTC; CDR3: CASRRTGWETQYF
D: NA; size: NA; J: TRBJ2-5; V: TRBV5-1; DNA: TGCGCCAGCAGCTCCGGACGGGGGTTCGAGGAGACCCAGTACTTC; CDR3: CASSSGRGFEETQYF
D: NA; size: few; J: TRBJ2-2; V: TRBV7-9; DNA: TGTGCCAGCAGCTCCCCAGCCGGGGGGCTGTTTTTT; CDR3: CASSSPAGGLFF
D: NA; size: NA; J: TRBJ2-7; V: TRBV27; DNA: TGTGCCAGCAGTTTTGCGGTTGGATACGAGCAGTACTTC; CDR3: CASSFAVGYEQYF
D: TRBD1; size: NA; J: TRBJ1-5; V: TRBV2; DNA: TGTGCCAGCAGTGATCCCGAGAGACAGGGATCTATTGGCAATCAGCCCCAGCATTTT; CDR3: CASSDPERQGSIGNQPQHF
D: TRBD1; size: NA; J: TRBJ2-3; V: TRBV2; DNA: TGTGCCAGCAGTGAGTCCGGGACAGGGCGGGATACGCAGTATTTT; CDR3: CASSESGTGRDTQYF
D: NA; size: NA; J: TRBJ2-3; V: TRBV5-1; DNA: TGCGCCAGCAGCTTGACCCTGGGGGCAGATACGCAGTATTTT; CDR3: CASSLTLGADTQYF
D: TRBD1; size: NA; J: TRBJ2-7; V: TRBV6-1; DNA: TGTGCCAGCAGAGACAGGGGGCGAATTGGCGAGCAGTACTTC; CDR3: CASRDRGRIGEQYF
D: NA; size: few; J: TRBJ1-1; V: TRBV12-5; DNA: TGTGCTAGTGGACCGGACAGTCCGAACACTGAAGCTTTCTTT; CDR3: CASGPDSPNTEAFF
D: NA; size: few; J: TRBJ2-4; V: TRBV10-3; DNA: TGTGCCGGGGAGGAGGCCAAAAACATTCAGTACTTC; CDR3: CAGEEAKNIQYF